This entry lists 8 T cell receptor beta chains sequenced from one sample in a study of CD8+ T cells in alopecia areata. Sorting of pooled cutaneous lymph node cells used CD4, CD8alpha, NKG2D, NKG2ACE and other markers. RNA extraction and reverse transcription yielded cDNA as sequencing template. TCRdb's copy holds only in-frame clones and misses some; the assay was immunoSEQ multiplex PCR. The sample has around 300,000 clones, none seen only once. The sample taken for sequencing was CD4+ T cells sorted from a lymph node. The receptors stem from a C3H/HeJ mouse with alopecia areata. MHC haplotype of the mouse line: H2-k.

This clone occurred a few times. All gene names here are mouse names. The read halts 4 residues ahead of the CDR3 end, with the missing end drawn from the germline J gene. The sample carries other DNA sequences with the same CDR3. The chain couples TRBV19 to TRBJ1-2, with 9 nucleotides matching TRBD1. Looked up from germline, CDR1 is FNHDT and CDR2 is SITEND (reference sequence). J lost 3 bases, V lost 5 bases, and 2 bases had no gene match. The CDR3 is 13 residues long. Partial CDR3 DNA: TGTGCCAGCAGACAGGGGGCCGACTCC. Translated, it gives CASRQGADS. The CDR3 in full is CASRQGADSDYTF.

Comments on this clone: Gene names and germline refer to mouse. The CDR3 end is not reached by the read, which stops 4 residues before it; the germline J gene fills it in. Other DNA variants within this sample encode the same CDR3. The V and J genes are TRBV1 and TRBJ2-1, with 10 bases lining up with TRBD2. The CDR3 covers 15 residues. Looked up from germline, CDR1 is NSQYPW and CDR2 is LRSPGD (reference sequence). V lost 1 base to trimming and J lost 6 bases; unmatched junction nucleotides: 3. The sequenced part of the CDR3 DNA is TGCACCTGCAGTGCAGCTGGGGGGGCGCGTGCT. This translates into CTCSAAGGARA. The full CDR3 is CTCSAAGGARAEQFF.

This clone occurred a few times. Here the gene names and germline are mouse. The read ends 4 residues before the CDR3 terminus; that terminus is restored from the germline J gene. The chain is built from TRBV5 and TRBJ2-5; 8 nucleotides line up with TRBD2. Per the germline V gene, CDR1 is LGHNA and CDR2 is YNLKQL (reference sequence). This CDR3 has 14 amino acids. This CDR3 is CASSPGWGEDTQYF. CDR3 DNA (partial): TGTGCCAGCAGCCCGGGCTGGGGGGAAGAC.

As concerns this clone: Genes here carry mouse names. The read finishes 4 residues shy of the CDR3 end, and the germline J gene is used to complete it. The V gene is TRBV19, the J gene TRBJ2-1; D gene unclear. The CDR3 runs 13 residues. CDR1 and CDR2 (germline): FNHDT, SITEND (reference sequence). V was trimmed by 2 bases and J by 3 bases, leaving 6 bases between them. The CDR3 protein is CASSMPVYAEQFF. The DNA read from the CDR3 is TGTGCCAGCAGTATGCCAGTCTATGCT.

In its sample, this clone was seen a few times. Gene and germline names: mouse. The CDR3 is cut off 4 residues early in the read; its end comes from the germline J gene. V and J are TRBV14 and TRBJ1-2; 8 nucleotides line up with TRBD1. Germline V gene data show CDR1 as SGHDT and CDR2 as FRDEAV. The trim removed 4 bases at V and 0 bases at J, leaving 5 bases unmatched. The CDR3 covers 15 residues. The CDR3 protein is CASSRTGNANSDYTF. The CDR3 bases that were read are TGTGCCAGCAGTCGGACAGGGAATGCAAACTCC. Variable domain in full (rest from reference TRBV14 and TRBJ1-2): EAGVTQSPRYAVLQEGQAVSFWCDPISGHDTLYWYQQPRDQGPQLLVYFRDEAVIDNSQLPSDRFSAVRPKGTNSTLKIQSAKQGDTATYLCASSRTGNANSDYTFGSGTRLLVI.

About this clone itself: Mouse gene names and germline throughout. The read stops 4 residues short of the end of the CDR3; the missing end is completed from the germline J gene. The chain links TRBV17 to TRBJ2-7; weak D call: TRBD1 (6 bases). The V and J ends lost 3 bases and 3 bases respectively, with 12 bases between them. This CDR3 has 14 residues. Germline loops: CDR1 MNHDT, CDR2 YYDKIL. The sequenced part of the CDR3 DNA is TGTGCTAGCAGTAGCCTCCGGGACAACTAT. This sequence encodes CASSSLRDNY. The entire CDR3 is CASSSLRDNYEQYF. Full variable domain (missing parts from reference TRBV17 and TRBJ2-7): DTTVKQNPRYKLARVGKPVNLICSQTMNHDTMYWYQKKPNQAPKLLLFYYDKILNREADTFEKFQSSRPNNSFCSLYIGSAGLEYSAMYLCASSSLRDNYEQYFGPGTRLTVL.

About this clone itself: Mouse gene names apply. The missing CDR3 end, 4 residues past where the read stops, is filled in from the germline J gene. The same CDR3 can be traced to other DNA sequences in this sample. This sequence joins TRBV19 and TRBJ1-2, with 7 nucleotides matching TRBD1. Losses at the gene ends were 3 bases for V and 4 bases for J; bases not matched to a gene: 6. The CDR3 is 14 residues long. Germline lookup yields CDR1 FNHDT and CDR2 SITEND (reference sequence). Incomplete CDR3 DNA: TGTGCCAGCAGTAGTCGACAGGGAGGCTCC. As protein: CASSSRQGGS. The CDR3 reads in full as CASSSRQGGSDYTF.

In its sample, this clone was seen many times. All gene names here are mouse names. The observed sequence ends 4 residues before the CDR3 terminus, with the missing tail filled in from the germline J gene. The chain combines TRBV1 with TRBJ2-1; TRBD1 matches 8 bases. CDR1 and CDR2 from the germline V gene are NSQYPW and LRSPGD (reference sequence). Trimming at V came to 0 bases and at J to 6 bases, leaving 7 bases not matched to a gene. The CDR3 consists of 16 residues. The chain's CDR3 is CTCSADGQGAGAEQFF. Partial CDR3 DNA: TGCACCTGCAGTGCAGATGGGCAGGGGGCCGGTGCT.